A single sample gave rise to the 32 T cell receptor beta chains below, sequenced in a study of T cell responses to AZD1222 COVID-19 vaccine. Generated by immunoSEQ multiplex PCR, the TCRdb table keeps only in-frame clones and is missing some. Of 150,000 or so clones in the sample, roughly nine tenths are singletons; the top ten hold about 5%. The source material was peripheral blood, sampled on day 0 of AZD1222 vaccination. The receptors were sampled from an adult in good health.

The chain has TRBV4-3 and TRBJ1-3, with unresolved D. V lost 4 bases and J 3 bases, leaving 13 bases between the germline ends. The CDR3 sequence is 15 residues long. Germline V gene lookup returns CDR1 LGHNA and CDR2 YSLEER. CDR3 DNA: TGCGCCAGCAGCCTTGACTTGGCTTTTGGAAACACCATATATTTT. Encoded protein: CASSLDLAFGNTIYF.

The V and J genes are TRBV29-1 and TRBJ2-7; D tentatively reads TRBD1 or TRBD2 (5 bases each). The germline CDR1 and CDR2 sequences are SQVTM and ANQGSEA. This CDR3 region has 13 residues. V gave up 4 bases and J gave up 3 bases, with 13 bases separating them. This CDR3 is CSVVVPGRYEQYF. DNA of the CDR3: TGCAGCGTTGTCGTCCCGGGGCGCTACGAGCAGTACTTC.

The chain is built from TRBV21-1 and TRBJ2-7; TRBD2, the table's D call, lacks a check against the DNA. TRBV21-1 is a recognized pseudogene. The CDR3 has 16 residues. The CDR3 sequence: CASSGKALAGANEQYF. CDR3 DNA: TGTGCCAGCAGCGGAAAAGCTCTAGCGGGAGCGAACGAGCAGTACTTC.

The chain carries TRBV7-2 and TRBJ1-5, with unresolved D. V dropped 5 bases and J dropped 1 base, with 9 bases sitting between them. The CDR3 sequence is 14 residues long. Germline V gene data show CDR1 as SGHTA and CDR2 as FQGNSA. In DNA form, the CDR3 reads TGTGCCAGCAGCCCCCAGAGAAGCAATCAGCCCCAGCATTTT. The encoded protein is CASSPQRSNQPQHF.

Regarding this clone: The junction does not match germline at one end; this may be a read error. The sample carries other DNA sequences with the same CDR3. The V gene is TRBV28, the J gene TRBJ1-5; 8 bases fit TRBD1. The CDR3 covers 15 residues. CDR1 and CDR2 from the germline V gene are MDHEN and SYDVKM. CDR3 nucleotides: TGTGCCAGCATCTCCGGGCAGGGGGCAGCACAGCCCCAGCACTTT. Translated, it gives CASISGQGAAQPQHF. Filled out from reference TRBV28 and TRBJ1-5, the complete variable domain reads DVKVTQSSRYLVKRTGEKVFLECVQDMDHENMFWYRQDPGLGLRLIYFSYDVKMKEKGDIPEGYSVSREKKERFSLILESASTNQTSMYLCASISGQGAAQPQHFGDGTRLSIL.

The chain couples TRBV21-1 to TRBJ1-1. TRBV21-1 is given as a pseudogene. This CDR3 is 14 amino acids long. The CDR3 loop is CASRIVPGPTEAFF. For the CDR3, the DNA is TGTGCCAGCAGGATTGTCCCGGGACCCACTGAAGCTTTCTTT.

The chain links TRBV19 to TRBJ1-1; 7 bases line up with TRBD1. With V trimmed by 3 bases and J by 0 bases, 10 bases remained unmatched. The CDR3 runs to 17 residues. Germline CDR1 is LNHDA and CDR2 is SQIVND (reference sequence). For the CDR3, the DNA is TGTGCCAGTAGTATTCCCAACAGGGGAAGAATGAACACTGAAGCTTTCTTT. As protein: CASSIPNRGRMNTEAFF. Drawing the rest from reference TRBV19 and TRBJ1-1, the complete variable domain is DGGITQSPKYLFRKEGQNVTLSCEQNLNHDAMYWYRQDPGQGLRLIYYSQIVNDFQKGDIAEGYSVSREKKESFPLTVTSAQKNPTAFYLCASSIPNRGRMNTEAFFGQGTRLTVV.

This rearrangement joins TRBV7-2 to TRBJ1-5; D remains ambiguous. This CDR3 comprises 17 residues. Per the germline V gene, CDR1 is SGHTA and CDR2 is FQGNSA. Trimming took 1 base from V and 0 from J, leaving 13 bases between them. In DNA, the CDR3 is TGTGCCAGCAGCTTAGGAATGAGGCGGTATAGCAATCAGCCCCAGCATTTT. Translating gives CASSLGMRRYSNQPQHF.

The chain carries TRBV7-3 and TRBJ2-1, with D hard to call. The CDR3 sequence is 13 residues long. V lost 3 bases and J 5 bases, leaving 8 bases between the germline ends. Germline CDR1 reads SGHTA; CDR2 reads FQGTGA. Here the CDR3 DNA reads TGTGCCAGCAGCTTTTCCCTGAACAATGAGCAGTTCTTC. Its translation: CASSFSLNNEQFF.

The genes are TRBV19 and TRBJ1-4; D remains unclear. The germline V gene has CDR1 LNHDA and CDR2 SQIVND (reference sequence). CDR3 size: 17 residues. V was pared by 0 bases and J by 1 base, with 12 bases between. In DNA form, the CDR3 reads TGTGCCAGTAGTATAGAGTCAGGCCTGGGAACTAATGAAAAACTGTTTTTT. It translates to CASSIESGLGTNEKLFF. Variable domain in full (rest from reference TRBV19 and TRBJ1-4): DGGITQSPKYLFRKEGQNVTLSCEQNLNHDAMYWYRQDPGQGLRLIYYSQIVNDFQKGDIAEGYSVSREKKESFPLTVTSAQKNPTAFYLCASSIESGLGTNEKLFFGSGTQLSVL.

There are a few counts of this clone. The chain carries TRBV5-4 and TRBJ1-2; D possibly corresponds to TRBD1 (6 bases). The CDR3 loop spans 16 amino acids. V lost 0 bases to trimming and J lost 1 base, with 13 bases between them. Germline CDR1 and CDR2: SGHNT and YYREEE (reference sequence). For the CDR3, the DNA is TGTGCCAGCAGCTTGGGTTGGGGGCGCGATAACTATGGCTACACCTTC. It translates to CASSLGWGRDNYGYTF.

The rearrangement joins TRBV28 to TRBJ1-1; D ambiguous. Germline V CDR1 and CDR2: MDHEN, SYDVKM. V was shortened by 6 bases and J by 0 bases, with 8 bases between the two germline ends. CDR3 size: 13 residues. The DNA for the CDR3 is TGTGCCAGCAGACTCACATTGAACACTGAAGCTTTCTTT. Amino acids: CASRLTLNTEAFF.

The V and J genes are TRBV19 and TRBJ2-1; 14 bases align to TRBD2. The V gene end was trimmed by 4 bases and the J gene end by 8 bases; junction bases not matched to a gene: 7. This CDR3 has 16 amino acids. Germline values: CDR1 LNHDA, CDR2 SQIVND (reference sequence). CDR3 residues: CASSTGEGLAGDEQFF. CDR3 bases: TGTGCCAGTAGTACCGGGGAGGGACTAGCGGGAGATGAGCAGTTCTTC.

CDR3 amino acids: CASSQDTRVAYF. The CDR3, as DNA: TGTGCCAGCAGCCAAGATACGAGGGTGGCGTACTTC. The chain uses TRBV14 and TRBJ2-7, with D perhaps matching TRBD2 (5 bases). Trimming left V 0 bases short and J 12 bases short, with 12 bases between. The CDR3 runs 12 residues. Per the germline V gene, CDR1 is SGHDN and CDR2 is FVKESK.

This sequence joins TRBV2 and TRBJ1-1, with 7 bases fitting TRBD1. CDR3 length: 13 amino acids. V gave up 8 bases and J gave up 1 base; unmatched junction bases: 4. CDR1 and CDR2 from the germline V gene are SNHLY and FYNNEI. The CDR3 sequence: CASQDRENTEAFF. CDR3 bases: TGTGCCAGCCAAGACAGGGAGAACACTGAAGCTTTCTTT.

This rearrangement joins TRBV30 to TRBJ1-2; 8 bases match TRBD1. The CDR3 has 15 residues. Germline V CDR1 and CDR2: GTSNPN, SVGIG (reference sequence). V gave up 3 bases and J gave up 4 bases; unmatched junction bases: 10. This CDR3 is CAWSVGQVGSYGYTF. The CDR3, as DNA: TGTGCCTGGAGCGTGGGACAGGTGGGCTCCTATGGCTACACCTTC.

This chain connects TRBV9 to TRBJ2-5; D might be TRBD1 or TRBD2, each matching 6 bases. V was pared by 7 bases and J by 5 bases, with 12 bases between. Per the germline V gene, CDR1 is SGDLS and CDR2 is YYNGEE. The CDR3 extends over 12 amino acids. DNA of the CDR3: TGTGCCAGCGGGGGGCTTTGGGAGACCCAGTACTTC. Its protein is CASGGLWETQYF.

J is TRBJ1-1 and V is TRBV28; no firm D call. Germline V gene data show CDR1 as MDHEN and CDR2 as SYDVKM. Trimming removed 1 base at V and 5 bases at J, with 5 bases between. CDR3 length equals 12 residues. The CDR3 nucleotides read TGTGCCAGCAGTTTATTGGCGACTGAAGCTTTCTTT. The encoded protein is CASSLLATEAFF.

This rearrangement joins TRBV7-9 to TRBJ1-5, with TRBD1 as a possible D gene (6 bases). Between the trimmed V and J ends, which lost 1 base and 7 bases, there was a span of 8 bases. The CDR3 spans 13 residues. Germline CDR1 SEHNR, CDR2 FQNEAQ (reference sequence). Written as DNA, the CDR3 is TGTGCCAGCAGCTTAGAGGGGGGCCAGCCCCAGCATTTT. It yields the protein CASSLEGGQPQHF.

The V call is TRBV21-1, the J call TRBJ1-2. TRBV21-1 is recorded as a pseudogene. This CDR3 region has 14 residues. CDR3 in amino acids: CASSIEPGSDGYTF. The DNA of the CDR3 is TGTGCCAGCAGTATCGAGCCTGGTAGTGATGGCTACACCTTC.

This clone was seen only a few times. The chain couples TRBV10-1 to TRBJ2-1; tentatively, D is TRBD2 (6 bases). Germline CDR1 reads WNHNN; CDR2 reads SYGVQD (reference sequence). The CDR3 has 15 amino acids. V dropped 3 bases and J dropped 4 bases, with 13 bases sitting between them. The CDR3 protein is CASSDPASAYNEQFF. Here the CDR3 DNA reads TGCGCCAGCAGTGACCCGGCTAGCGCGTACAATGAGCAGTTCTTC.

V gene TRBV4-1 combines with J gene TRBJ1-2; unclear D gene. Trimming took off 3 bases at V and 1 base at J, with 21 bases between the two ends. Germline V lookup: CDR1 MGHRA, CDR2 YSYEKL. CDR3 length: 18 amino acids. The CDR3 DNA follows: TGCGCCAGCAGCCATGTCTCCTCGGTCAGTTTCTTTAACTATGGCTACACCTTC. Its translation: CASSHVSSVSFFNYGYTF.

V is TRBV15 and J is TRBJ1-2; no definite D call. The CDR3 consists of 13 residues. Looked up from germline, CDR1 is LNHNV and CDR2 is YYDKDF (reference sequence). V gave up 1 base and J gave up 6 bases, with 9 bases separating them. CDR3 DNA sequence: TGTGCCACCAGCAGAGCCCCTGAGGATGGCTACACCTTC. Residues: CATSRAPEDGYTF.

V usage is TRBV28 and J usage is TRBJ1-2; 9 nucleotides line up with TRBD1. Germline CDR1 and CDR2: MDHEN and SYDVKM. V trimming: 2 bases; J trimming: 4 bases; junction bases outside the gene matches: 8. This CDR3 has 16 residues. DNA of the CDR3: TGTGCCAGCAGTTTACACACAGGGGGCGAGATCTATGGCTACACCTTC. It translates to CASSLHTGGEIYGYTF.

The CDR3 loop is CSVAGGQGGLVGQETQYF. CDR3 bases: TGCAGCGTTGCTGGCGGACAGGGCGGATTAGTTGGGCAAGAGACCCAGTACTTC. The chain has TRBV29-1 and TRBJ2-5; the match to TRBD1 covers 8 bases. V shed 4 bases and J 2 bases; nucleotides not matched to a gene: 18. Per germline, CDR1 SQVTM and CDR2 ANQGSEA. This CDR3 is 18 amino acids long.

This chain links TRBV29-1 with TRBJ2-7; TRBD2 aligns across 7 bases. Germline-derived CDR1 and CDR2 are SQVTM and ANQGSEA. With 3 bases clipped from V and 1 base from J, the junction kept 9 bases outside the gene matches. The length of the CDR3 is 15 residues. The CDR3 region has the DNA TGCAGCGTTGATGTTCGTGGGGAGGGTTCCTACGAGCAGTACTTC. Its protein product is CSVDVRGEGSYEQYF.

This sequence joins TRBV4-1 and TRBJ2-1; TRBD2 matches 14 bases. V lost 4 bases, J lost 3 bases, and 14 bases stayed unmatched. Germline CDR1 reads MGHRA; CDR2 reads YSYEKL. The CDR3 has 20 residues. The CDR3 sequence: CASSPTGLAGVAGIYNEQFF. The CDR3 coding sequence is TGCGCCAGCAGCCCAACGGGACTAGCGGGAGTTGCTGGTATCTACAATGAGCAGTTCTTC.

V is TRBV25-1 and J is TRBJ2-7; maybe TRBD2 (6 bases). Trimming pared 7 bases from V and 0 bases from J, leaving 10 bases between. The length of the CDR3 is 13 residues. Germline assignment: CDR1 MGHDK and CDR2 SYGVNS. The CDR3 loop reads CASNRGSSYEQYF. Here the CDR3 DNA reads TGTGCCAGCAATCGGGGGAGCTCCTACGAGCAGTACTTC.

The V call is TRBV19, the J call TRBJ1-5; a weak D match, TRBD1 (6 bases). Germline lookup yields CDR1 LNHDA and CDR2 SQIVND (reference sequence). V lost 6 bases to trimming and J lost 5 bases, with 11 bases between them. This CDR3 contains 13 residues. The CDR3 sequence is CASRNQGHQPQHF. The CDR3 DNA is TGTGCCAGTAGAAACCAGGGGCATCAGCCCCAGCATTTT.

The genes are TRBV7-2 and TRBJ2-7, with TRBD2 identical over 10 bases. The V gene end was trimmed by 5 bases and the J gene end by 5 bases; junction bases not matched to a gene: 9. This CDR3 spans 15 amino acids. The germline CDR1 and CDR2 sequences are SGHTA and FQGNSA. The CDR3 sequence: CASSLSGRAPDEQYF. As DNA, the CDR3 is TGTGCCAGCAGCCTCAGCGGGAGGGCGCCCGACGAGCAGTACTTC.

The rearrangement links TRBV6-5 to TRBJ1-6, with D perhaps TRBD1 (5 bases). V shed 5 bases and J shed 5 bases, with 13 bases lying between them. Germline CDR1 is MNHEY and CDR2 is SVGAGI. The CDR3 loop spans 15 amino acids. Here the CDR3 DNA reads TGTGCCAGCAGTCGCCCTCGGGGGAATAATTCACCCCTCCACTTT. It translates to CASSRPRGNNSPLHF.

This clone was counted at least ten times. The chain recombines TRBV4-1 with TRBJ1-1; no clear D gene. The V and J ends lost 2 bases and 5 bases respectively, with 9 bases between them. CDR3 size: 13 residues. Germline CDR1 and CDR2: MGHRA and YSYEKL. The CDR3 DNA is TGCGCCAGCAGCCAACGAGAGGTTACTGAAGCTTTCTTT. Residues: CASSQREVTEAFF.